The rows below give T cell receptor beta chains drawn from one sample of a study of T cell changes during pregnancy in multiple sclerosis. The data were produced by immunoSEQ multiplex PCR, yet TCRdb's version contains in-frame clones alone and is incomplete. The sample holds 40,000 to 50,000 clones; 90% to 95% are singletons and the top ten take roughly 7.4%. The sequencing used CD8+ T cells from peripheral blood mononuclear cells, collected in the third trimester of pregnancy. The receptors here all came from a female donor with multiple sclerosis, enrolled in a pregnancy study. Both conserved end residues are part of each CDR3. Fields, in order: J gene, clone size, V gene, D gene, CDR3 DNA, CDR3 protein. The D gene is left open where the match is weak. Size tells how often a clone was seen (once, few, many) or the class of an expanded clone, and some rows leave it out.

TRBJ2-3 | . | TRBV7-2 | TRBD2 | TGTGCCAGCAGCTTCCGGGACTACACAGATACGCAGTATTTT | CASSFRDYTDTQYF
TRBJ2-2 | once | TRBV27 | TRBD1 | TGTGCCAGCAGTACGGGACAGTTTGTCGGGGAACTGTTTTTT | CASSTGQFVGELFF
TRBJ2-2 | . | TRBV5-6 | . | TGTGCCAGCAGACCACTGACAGGAAACACCGGGGAGCTGTTTTTT | CASRPLTGNTGELFF
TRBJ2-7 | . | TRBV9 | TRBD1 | TGTGCCAGCAGCGTCGGGACAGGGCCGGCCTACGAGCAGTACTTC | CASSVGTGPAYEQYF
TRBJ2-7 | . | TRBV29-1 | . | TGCAGCGTTGGGGGCGGAAGAGCCCTTCTCCCCTACGAGCAGTACTTC | CSVGGGRALLPYEQYF
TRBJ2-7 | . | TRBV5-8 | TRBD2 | TGTGCCAGCAGCTTGGATGAGGGCGGGGGCTCCTACGAGCAGTACTTC | CASSLDEGGGSYEQYF
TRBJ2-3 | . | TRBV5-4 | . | TGTGCCAGCACACTGAACGGTGGGTCGGAGAGCACAGATACGCAGTATTTT | CASTLNGGSESTDTQYF
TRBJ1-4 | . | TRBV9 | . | TGTGCCAGCAGCGTAGATGGGGAAGGAGGTGAAAAACTGTTTTTT | CASSVDGEGGEKLFF
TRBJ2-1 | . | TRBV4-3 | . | TGCGCCAGCAGCCAAGTTCAGGGTTATGAGCAGTTCTTC | CASSQVQGYEQFF
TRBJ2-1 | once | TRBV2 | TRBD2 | TGTGCCAGCAGGCCGGGACTAGCGGCCTACAATGAGCAGTTCTTC | CASRPGLAAYNEQFF
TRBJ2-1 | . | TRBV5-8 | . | TGTGCCAGCAGCTTGGGGGGCTTACCCGGGCAGTTCTTC | CASSLGGLPGQFF
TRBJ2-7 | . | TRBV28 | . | TGTGCCAGCAGTTTATCGGGGTCTCAGGACGAGCAGTACTTC | CASSLSGSQDEQYF
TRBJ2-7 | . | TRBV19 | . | TGTGCCAGTAGTATGATCGCCGGCGGGGCGTCCTACGAGCAGTACTTC | CASSMIAGGASYEQYF
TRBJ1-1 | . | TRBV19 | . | TGTGCCAGTAGTATTTCGGGGAACACTGAAGCTTTCTTT | CASSISGNTEAFF
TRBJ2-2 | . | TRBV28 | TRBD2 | TGTGCCAGCAGTTCCCTACGCAATCTAGCGGGAGGGCCGAGCACCGGGGAGCTGTTTTTT | CASSSLRNLAGGPSTGELFF
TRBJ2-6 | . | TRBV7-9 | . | TGTGCCAGCGAGGGAACTGGGGCCAACGTCCTGACTTTC | CASEGTGANVLTF
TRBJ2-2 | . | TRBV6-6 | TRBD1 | TGTGCCAGCAGTTACAGGGACAGTCCCCACACCGGGGAGCTGTTTTTT | CASSYRDSPHTGELFF
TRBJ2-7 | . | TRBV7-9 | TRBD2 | TGTGCCAGCAGCAAGATGACTAGCGGGAGGCCCTACGAGCAGTACTTC | CASSKMTSGRPYEQYF
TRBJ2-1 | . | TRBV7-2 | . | TGTGCCAGCAGCCATCCATACAATGAGCAGTTCTTC | CASSHPYNEQFF
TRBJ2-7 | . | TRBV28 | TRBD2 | TGTGCCAGCAAAATCGCCGGACTAGTGAGGGAGCAGTACTTC | CASKIAGLVREQYF
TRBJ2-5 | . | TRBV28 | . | TGTGCCAGCAGTTTTCATGGGGCGGAGCAAGAGACCCAGTACTTC | CASSFHGAEQETQYF
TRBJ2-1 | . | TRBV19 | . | TGTGCCAGTACTTCAGATTACAATGAGCAGTTCTTC | CASTSDYNEQFF
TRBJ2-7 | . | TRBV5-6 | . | TGTGCCAGCAGCTTGTCAGGTGCAGGGTCTTCCTACGAGCAGTACTTC | CASSLSGAGSSYEQYF
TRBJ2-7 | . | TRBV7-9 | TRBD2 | TGTGCCAGCAGCACCTCGCCCGGGACTAGCGGGAGACACGGGTACGAGCAGTACTTC | CASSTSPGTSGRHGYEQYF
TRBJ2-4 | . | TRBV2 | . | TGTGCCAGCAGTGAAGAGGCCTCGGAGGACATTCAGTACTTC | CASSEEASEDIQYF
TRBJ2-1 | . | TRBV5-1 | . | TGCGCCAGCAGCTTGGTTCGGGGGACTGAGCAGTTCTTC | CASSLVRGTEQFF
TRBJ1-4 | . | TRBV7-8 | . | TGTGCCAGCAGCTTGGGGGGGGCGGTTAATGAAAAACTGTTTTTT | CASSLGGAVNEKLFF
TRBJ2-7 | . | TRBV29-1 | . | TGCAGCGTTGAAGATCTTATCCTCGACGAGCAGTACTTC | CSVEDLILDEQYF
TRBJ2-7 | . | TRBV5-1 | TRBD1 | TGCGCCAGCAGCCCCGACAGGGTGGACGAGCAGTACTTC | CASSPDRVDEQYF
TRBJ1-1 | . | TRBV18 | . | TGTGCCAGCTCACCCGGTCTAGGGGGGGGGAACACTGAAGCTTTCTTT | CASSPGLGGGNTEAFF
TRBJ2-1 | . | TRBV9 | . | TGTGCCAGCAGCGTCGAGGCCTACAATGAGCAGTTCTTC | CASSVEAYNEQFF
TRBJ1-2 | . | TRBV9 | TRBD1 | TGTGCCAGCAGCGGGACAGGGGGCTATGGCTACACCTTC | CASSGTGGYGYTF
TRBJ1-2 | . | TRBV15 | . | TGTGCCACCAGCAGAGATCTCCAGGTCCCTAACTATGGCTACACCTTC | CATSRDLQVPNYGYTF
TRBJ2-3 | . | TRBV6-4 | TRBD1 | TGTGCCAGCAGTGACTCCCTCAGGGGGCATTGGACAGATACGCAGTATTTT | CASSDSLRGHWTDTQYF
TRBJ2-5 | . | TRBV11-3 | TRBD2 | TGTGCCAGCAGCTCCGGACTAGCGGGACAGGAAAGGCAAGAGACCCAGTACTTC | CASSSGLAGQERQETQYF
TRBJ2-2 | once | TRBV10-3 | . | TGTGCCATCAGTGAGTCGGGGCGTACGGCGAACACCGGGGAGCTGTTTTTT | CAISESGRTANTGELFF
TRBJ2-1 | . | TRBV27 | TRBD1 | TGTGCCAGCAGTTTAAAGGACAGGGTCGACAATGAGCAGTTCTTC | CASSLKDRVDNEQFF
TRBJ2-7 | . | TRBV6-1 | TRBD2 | TGTGCCAGCCCCGGGACTAACACCTACGAGCAGTACTTC | CASPGTNTYEQYF
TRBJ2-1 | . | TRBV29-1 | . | TGCAGCGTTGCGAGGGAAACGCACAATGAGCAGTTCTTC | CSVARETHNEQFF
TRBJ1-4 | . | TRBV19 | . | TGTGCCAGTACTTTGCCAGGGGCGAGAGAAAAACTGTTTTTT | CASTLPGAREKLFF
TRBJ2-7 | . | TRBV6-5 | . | TGTGCCACCTCCCAGGGGTCTTACTACGAGCAGTACTTC | CATSQGSYYEQYF
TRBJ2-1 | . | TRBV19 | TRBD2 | TGTGCCAGTTTTTTAGCGGGAGGTGAACAGTTCTTC | CASFLAGGEQFF